This T cell receptor beta chain stems from a study of T cell responses to AZD1222 COVID-19 vaccine. Notes on the study in general: Vaccine-associated CD4 TCRs spanned spike, dominant at 160-218 and 743-854.

Second-dose groups at about 4 or about 12 weeks were pooled. A note on this clone: Its antigen is undetermined.

V was trimmed by 0 bases and J by 5 bases, leaving 19 bases between them. The CDR3 extends over 17 amino acids. CDR1 LGHDT and CDR2 YNNKEL come from the germline V gene (reference sequence). This table comes from immunoSEQ multiplex PCR, and its TCRdb copy is limited to in-frame clones, with some not included. The sample contains roughly 87,000 clones, around nine tenths of which appear only once. The sample in question was peripheral blood, obtained 28 days after the second AZD1222 dose. J is TRBJ1-2 and V is TRBV3-1 (or the pseudogene TRBV3-2); D unresolved. This clonotype was obtained from an adult who received the AZD1222 COVID-19 vaccine. The CDR3 here is CASSQEDRRRSGYGYTF. In nucleotides, the CDR3 is TGTGCCAGCAGCCAAGAGGACCGCCGCCGGTCGGGGTATGGCTACACCTTC.